Reported below is one T cell receptor (beta chain). The entry originates in a study of cytomegalovirus exposure and HLA in healthy donors. Assay used: immunoSEQ multiplex PCR; TCRdb lists only in-frame clones, some missing. The data contain approximately 180,000 clones, 86% of them singletons. The CDR3 runs to 16 residues. Germline assignment: CDR1 SGHRS and CDR2 YFSETQ. V lost 4 bases and J lost 4, with 20 bases in between. The clonotype originates from a young woman in good health and CMV-seronegative. Sequencing was done on a sample of PBMCs. The chain carries TRBV5-1 and TRBJ1-2; D possibly corresponds to TRBD1 (6 bases). CDR3 residues: CASSPGVARGAYGYTF. CDR3 coding DNA: TGCGCCAGCAGCCCAGGGGTAGCCAGGGGAGCCTATGGCTACACCTTC.